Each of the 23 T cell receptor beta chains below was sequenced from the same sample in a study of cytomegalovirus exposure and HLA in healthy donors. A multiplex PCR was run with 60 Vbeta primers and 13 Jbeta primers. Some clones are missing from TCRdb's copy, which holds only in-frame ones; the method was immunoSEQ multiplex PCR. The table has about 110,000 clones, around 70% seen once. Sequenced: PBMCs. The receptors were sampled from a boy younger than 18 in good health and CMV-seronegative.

CDR3 nucleotide sequence: TGTGCCAGCAGCGTGACAGGGGACAGTAGCTACAATGAGCAGTTCTTC. This codes for CASSVTGDSSYNEQFF. The V call is TRBV7-6, the J call TRBJ2-1; 8 bases line up with TRBD1. Germline assignment: CDR1 SGHVS and CDR2 FNYEAQ. The CDR3 runs 16 residues. V lost 5 bases to trimming and J lost 3 bases; unmatched junction nucleotides: 9. Combining the CDR3 with reference TRBV7-6 and TRBJ2-1 gives the whole variable domain GAGVSQSPRYKVTKRGQDVALRCDPISGHVSLYWYRQALGQGPEFLTYFNYEAQQDKSGLPNDRFSAERPEGSISTLTIQRTEQRDSAMYRCASSVTGDSSYNEQFFGPGTRLTVL.

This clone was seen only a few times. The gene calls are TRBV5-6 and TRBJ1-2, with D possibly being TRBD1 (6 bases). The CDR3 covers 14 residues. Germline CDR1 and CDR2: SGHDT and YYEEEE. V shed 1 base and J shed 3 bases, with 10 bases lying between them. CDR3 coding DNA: TGTGCCAGCAGCTTGTTAACAGGGTACTATGGCTACACCTTC. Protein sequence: CASSLLTGYYGYTF.

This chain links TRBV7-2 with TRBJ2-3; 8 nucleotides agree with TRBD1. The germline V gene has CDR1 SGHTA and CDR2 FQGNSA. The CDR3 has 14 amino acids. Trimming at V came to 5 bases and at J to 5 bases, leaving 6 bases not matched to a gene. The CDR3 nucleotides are TGTGCCAGCAGCCCCCAGGGGGCCGGAGATACGCAGTATTTT. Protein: CASSPQGAGDTQYF.

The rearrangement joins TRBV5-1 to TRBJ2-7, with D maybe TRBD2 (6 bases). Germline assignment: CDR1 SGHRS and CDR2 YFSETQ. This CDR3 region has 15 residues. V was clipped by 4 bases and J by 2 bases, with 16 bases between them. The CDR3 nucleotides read TGCGCCAGCAGCCCCCGCCCCGGGAGCGCCTACGAGCAGTACTTC. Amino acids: CASSPRPGSAYEQYF.

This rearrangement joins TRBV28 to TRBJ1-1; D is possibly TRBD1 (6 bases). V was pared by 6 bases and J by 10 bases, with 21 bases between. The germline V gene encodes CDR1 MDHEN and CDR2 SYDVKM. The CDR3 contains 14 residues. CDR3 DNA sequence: TGTGCCAGCAGCTCACTAGCGCAGGGGTTCCGAGCTTTCTTT. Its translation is CASSSLAQGFRAFF. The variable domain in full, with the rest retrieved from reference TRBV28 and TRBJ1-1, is DVKVTQSSRYLVKRTGEKVFLECVQDMDHENMFWYRQDPGLGLRLIYFSYDVKMKEKGDIPEGYSVSREKKERFSLILESASTNQTSMYLCASSSLAQGFRAFFGQGTRLTVV.

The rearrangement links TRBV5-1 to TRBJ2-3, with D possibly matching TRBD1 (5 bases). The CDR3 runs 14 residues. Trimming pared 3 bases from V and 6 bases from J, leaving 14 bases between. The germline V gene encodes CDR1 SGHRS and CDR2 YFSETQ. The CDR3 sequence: CASSSQGPGDTQYF. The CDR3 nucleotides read TGCGCCAGCAGCTCCCAGGGCCCAGGGGATACGCAGTATTTT.

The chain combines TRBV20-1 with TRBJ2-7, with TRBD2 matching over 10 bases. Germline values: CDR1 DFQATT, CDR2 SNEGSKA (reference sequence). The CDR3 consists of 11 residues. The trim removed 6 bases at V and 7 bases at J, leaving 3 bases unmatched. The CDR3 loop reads CSARLAGEQYF. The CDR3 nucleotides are TGCAGTGCGAGACTAGCGGGTGAGCAGTACTTC.

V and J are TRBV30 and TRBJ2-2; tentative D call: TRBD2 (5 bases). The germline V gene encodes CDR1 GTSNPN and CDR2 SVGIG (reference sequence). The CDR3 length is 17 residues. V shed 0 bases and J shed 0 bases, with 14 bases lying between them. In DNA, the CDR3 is TGTGCCTGGAGTGTACTGGCGCTAGCTTCGAACACCGGGGAGCTGTTTTTT. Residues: CAWSVLALASNTGELFF.

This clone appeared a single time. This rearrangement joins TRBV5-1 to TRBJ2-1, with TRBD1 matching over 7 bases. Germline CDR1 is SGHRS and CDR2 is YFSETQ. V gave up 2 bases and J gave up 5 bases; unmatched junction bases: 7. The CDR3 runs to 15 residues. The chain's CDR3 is CASSFRQGENNEQFF. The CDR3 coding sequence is TGCGCCAGCAGCTTTCGGCAGGGGGAAAACAATGAGCAGTTCTTC.

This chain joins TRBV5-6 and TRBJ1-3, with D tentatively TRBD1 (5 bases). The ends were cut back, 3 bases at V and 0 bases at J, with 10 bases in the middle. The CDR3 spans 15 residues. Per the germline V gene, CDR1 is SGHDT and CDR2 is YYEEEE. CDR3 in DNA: TGTGCCAGCAGCTGGGGGGGGTCCTCTGGAAACACCATATATTTT. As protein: CASSWGGSSGNTIYF.

The CDR3 nucleotides are TGTGCCAGCAGCCAATTTGGGACAGGGAACTATGGCTACACCTTC. As protein: CASSQFGTGNYGYTF. The chain is built from TRBV16 and TRBJ1-2, with 9 bases identical to TRBD1. This CDR3 is 15 amino acids long. J gave up 2 bases and V 1 base, and 2 bases lay outside the gene matches. Germline values: CDR1 KGHSY, CDR2 FQNENV.

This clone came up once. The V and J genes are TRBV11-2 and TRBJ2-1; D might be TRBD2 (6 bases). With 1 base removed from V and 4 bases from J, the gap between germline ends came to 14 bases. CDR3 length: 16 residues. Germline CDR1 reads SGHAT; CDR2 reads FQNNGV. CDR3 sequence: CASSLVAGTQYNEQFF. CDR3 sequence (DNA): TGTGCCAGCAGCTTAGTCGCCGGGACTCAATACAATGAGCAGTTCTTC.

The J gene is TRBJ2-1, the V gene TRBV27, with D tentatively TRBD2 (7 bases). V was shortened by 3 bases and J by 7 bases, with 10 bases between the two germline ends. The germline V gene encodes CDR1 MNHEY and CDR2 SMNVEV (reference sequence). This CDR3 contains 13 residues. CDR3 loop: CASSFGGPNEQFF. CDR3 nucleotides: TGTGCCAGCAGTTTCGGGGGGCCAAATGAGCAGTTCTTC.

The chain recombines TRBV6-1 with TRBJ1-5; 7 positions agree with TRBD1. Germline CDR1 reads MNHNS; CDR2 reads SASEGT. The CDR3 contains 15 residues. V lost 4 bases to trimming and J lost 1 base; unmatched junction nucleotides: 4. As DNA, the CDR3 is TGTGCCAGCAGTGCTCTGACAGGGAGCAATCAGCCCCAGCATTTT. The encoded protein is CASSALTGSNQPQHF.

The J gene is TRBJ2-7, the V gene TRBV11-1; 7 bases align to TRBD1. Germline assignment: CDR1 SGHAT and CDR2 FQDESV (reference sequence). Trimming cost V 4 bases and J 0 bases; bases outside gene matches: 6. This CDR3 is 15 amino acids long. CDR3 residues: CASSSDRPSSYEQYF. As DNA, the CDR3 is TGTGCCAGCAGCTCGGACAGGCCATCCTCCTACGAGCAGTACTTC.

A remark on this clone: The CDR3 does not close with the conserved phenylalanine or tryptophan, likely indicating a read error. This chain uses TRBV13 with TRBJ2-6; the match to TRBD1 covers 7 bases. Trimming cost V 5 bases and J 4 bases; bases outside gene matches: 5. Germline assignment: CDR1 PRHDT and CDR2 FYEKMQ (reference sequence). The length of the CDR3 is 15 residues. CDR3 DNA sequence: TGTGCCAGCAGCCCAGACAGGGTAGGGGCCAACGTCCTGACTGTC. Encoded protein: CASSPDRVGANVLTV.

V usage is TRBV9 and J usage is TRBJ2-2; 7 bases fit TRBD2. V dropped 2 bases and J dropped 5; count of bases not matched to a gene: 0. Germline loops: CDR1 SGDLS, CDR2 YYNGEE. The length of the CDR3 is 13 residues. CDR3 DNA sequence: TGTGCCAGCAGCGTCGGGGGGACCGGGGAGCTGTTTTTT. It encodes CASSVGGTGELFF. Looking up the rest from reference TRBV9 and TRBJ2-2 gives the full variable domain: DSGVTQTPKHLITATGQRVTLRCSPRSGDLSVYWYQQSLDQGLQFLIQYYNGEERAKGNILERFSAQQFPDLHSELNLSSLELGDSALYFCASSVGGTGELFFGEGSRLTVL.

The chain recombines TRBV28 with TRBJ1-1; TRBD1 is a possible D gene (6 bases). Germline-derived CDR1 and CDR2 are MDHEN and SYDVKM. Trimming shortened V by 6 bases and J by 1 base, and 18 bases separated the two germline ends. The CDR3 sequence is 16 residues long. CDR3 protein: CASRRDPGGANTEAFF. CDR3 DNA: TGTGCCAGCAGAAGGGACCCCGGGGGGGCGAACACTGAAGCTTTCTTT.

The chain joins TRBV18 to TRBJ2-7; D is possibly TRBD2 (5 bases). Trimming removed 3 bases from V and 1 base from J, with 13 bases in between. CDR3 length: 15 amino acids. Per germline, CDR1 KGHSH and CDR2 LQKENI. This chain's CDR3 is CASSPDFGRSYEQYF. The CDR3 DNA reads TGTGCCAGCTCACCGGACTTTGGGAGATCCTACGAGCAGTACTTC.

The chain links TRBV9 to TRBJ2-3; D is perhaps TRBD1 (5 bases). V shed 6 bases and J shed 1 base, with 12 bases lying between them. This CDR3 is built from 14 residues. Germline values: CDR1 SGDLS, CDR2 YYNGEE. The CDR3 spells CASTFEGGTDTQYF. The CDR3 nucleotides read TGTGCCAGCACCTTCGAAGGGGGCACAGATACGCAGTATTTT.

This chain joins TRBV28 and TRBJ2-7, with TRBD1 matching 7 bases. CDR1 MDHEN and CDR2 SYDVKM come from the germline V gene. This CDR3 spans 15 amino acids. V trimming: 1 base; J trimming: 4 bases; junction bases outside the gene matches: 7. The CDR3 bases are TGTGCCAGCAGTTTATCAGGGGGAAGGGTATACGAGCAGTACTTC. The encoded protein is CASSLSGGRVYEQYF. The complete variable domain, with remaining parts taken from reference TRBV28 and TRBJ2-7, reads DVKVTQSSRYLVKRTGEKVFLECVQDMDHENMFWYRQDPGLGLRLIYFSYDVKMKEKGDIPEGYSVSREKKERFSLILESASTNQTSMYLCASSLSGGRVYEQYFGPGTRLTVT.

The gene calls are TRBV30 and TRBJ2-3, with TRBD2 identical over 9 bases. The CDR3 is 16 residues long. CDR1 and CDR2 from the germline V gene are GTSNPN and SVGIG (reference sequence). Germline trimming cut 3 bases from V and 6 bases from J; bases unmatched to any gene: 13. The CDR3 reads CAWRGREGQVWDTQYF. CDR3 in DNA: TGTGCCTGGAGAGGGCGGGAGGGTCAAGTTTGGGATACGCAGTATTTT.

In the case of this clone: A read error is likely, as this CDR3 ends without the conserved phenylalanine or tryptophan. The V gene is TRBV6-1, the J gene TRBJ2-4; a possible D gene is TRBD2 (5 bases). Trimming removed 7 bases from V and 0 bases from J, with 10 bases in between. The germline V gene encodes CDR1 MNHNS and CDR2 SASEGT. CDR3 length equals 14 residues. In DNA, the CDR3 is TGTGCCAGCAAGGTCGGGATAGCCAAAAACATTCAGTACGTC. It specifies CASKVGIAKNIQYV.